Sequencing of this T cell receptor beta chain was carried out in a study of regulatory T cells in long-lasting Graves disease. Study information: Graves' cases, newly diagnosed, had used antithyroid drugs under 3 months. Whole-study results and caveats: Among persistent patients, a larger number of public clonotypes were shared (around 2,700) than among newly diagnosed patients (around 980). There were preferences for TRBV28, TRBJ1-2 and TRBJ2-5 in persistent disease.

Time point defined: newly diagnosed GD, antithyroid drugs for less than 3 months. From RNA extracted from PBMCs, the TCR library was made. This clonotype came up many times. As yet, its antigen is unknown. This CDR3 comprises 15 residues. With 7 bases removed from V and 7 bases from J, the gap between germline ends came to 19 bases. The germline V gene encodes CDR1 KGHDR and CDR2 SFDVKD. Building the TCR beta libraries relied on iRepertoire HTBI primers, and CDR3 regions underwent Arm-PCR. TCRdb fed the multiplex PCR reads into MiXCR, producing one record per CDR3 protein. The sample includes approximately 210,000 distinct CDR3 sequences, 15% to 20% of them seen just once.

The sequences come from peripheral blood mononuclear cells (PBMCs), collected at new diagnosis, from a patient treated with antithyroid drugs. The chain recombines TRBV24-1 with TRBJ2-1; D may be TRBD2 (5 bases). This sequence originates from a female donor with Graves disease. In nucleotides, the CDR3 is TGTGCCACCAGCCCTAGGACTCCGGTGGAGAATGAGCAGTTCTTC. Translating it yields CATSPRTPVENEQFF.